The present T cell receptor beta chain was sequenced within a study of T-cell reconstitution after alpha-beta-depleted transplantation in children (dated by TCRdb to between 2015 and 2016). About the investigation overall: The study quantitatively tracked T-cell immune reconstitution after TCRalphabeta/CD19-depleted allogeneic hematopoietic cell transplantation in children using TCR repertoire profiling.

With regard to this clonotype: No antigen is known for it. No base quality values were provided; no much bigger clone lies one nucleotide off.

The library came from PCR. TCRdb shows the sequencer as Illumina HiSeq 2500. TCR libraries were prepared with molecular barcoding, using unique molecular identifiers to normalize TCRbeta repertoire quantification. TCRdb applied fastp at Q25 and MiXCR to the public reads, then kept only in-frame beta chains. CDR3 protein sequences are deduplicated, and each keeps its most common genes and DNA. Present in this sample are some 300,000 distinct CDR3 sequences, just over 7.5% of which were seen just once. Clones ranked in the top ten supply over 7.5% of the sample. From cysteine to phenylalanine, the CDR3 is 18 amino acids long. Solely the CDR3 DNA is kept, with 54 bases framed from the first base. CDR1 and CDR2 (DFQATT, SNEGSKA) derive from the germline V gene (reference sequence). V lost 2 bases and J lost 4 bases, and the count of bases not matched to a germline gene is 16. The treatment or condition label here, explained by the study, means: allogeneic hematopoietic cell transplantation with graft depleted of TCRalphabeta T cells and CD19 B cells. Transplant recipients were children who received TCRalphabeta/CD19-depleted allogeneic hematopoietic cell grafts.

What the work shows at the level of the full study, not this receptor alone: The apparently early alphabetaT-cell count recovery about two months after transplant was reportedly dependent on only several hundred rapidly expanded clones derived from non-depleted graft cells. Over subsequent months, a decline in hyperexpanded clone frequencies was noted, and after one year, T-cell counts and TCRbeta diversity were mostly ascribed to newly produced T cells. In some patients, the high TCRbeta diversity seen at day 60 was put down to recipient T cells and intrathymic progenitors that had survived conditioning.

Sequenced here: peripheral blood, sampled 360 days after TCRalphabeta/CD19-depleted stem cell transplant. The rearranged chain carries TRBV20-1 and TRBJ1-5; a stretch of 8 junction bases matches TRBD1. This receptor was identified in a female patient between 2 and 15 years old who had a stem cell transplant for Fanconi anemia, so the T cells may come from the graft donor. In nucleotides, the sequence is TGCAGTGCTAGAAGTTCCCACGCACAGGGGGTGATAAATCAGCCCCAGCATTTT. Translated, this gives CSARSSHAQGVINQPQHF.